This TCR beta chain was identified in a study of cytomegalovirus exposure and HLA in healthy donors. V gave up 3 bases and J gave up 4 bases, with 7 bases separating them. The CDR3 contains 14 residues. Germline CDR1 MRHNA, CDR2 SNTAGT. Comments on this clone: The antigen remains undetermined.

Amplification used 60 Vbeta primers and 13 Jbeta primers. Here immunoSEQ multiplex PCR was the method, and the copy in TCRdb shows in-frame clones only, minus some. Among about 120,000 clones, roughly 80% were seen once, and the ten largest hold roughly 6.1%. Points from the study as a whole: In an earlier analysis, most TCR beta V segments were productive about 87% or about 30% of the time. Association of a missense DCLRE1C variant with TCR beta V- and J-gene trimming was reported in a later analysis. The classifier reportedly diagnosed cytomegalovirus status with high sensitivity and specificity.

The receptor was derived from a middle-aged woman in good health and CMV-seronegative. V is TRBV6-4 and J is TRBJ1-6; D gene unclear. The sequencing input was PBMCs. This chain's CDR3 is CASSERAYNSPLHF. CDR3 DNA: TGTGCCAGCAGTGAGAGAGCTTATAATTCACCCCTCCACTTT.